Below, 27 T cell receptor beta chains from the same sample are listed, as sequenced in a study of CD8 T cells in Susac syndrome. With random hexamers, 0.5 to 1 ug RNA was reverse transcribed. TCRdb redid the calling of the immunoSEQ multiplex PCR reads with MiXCR, one entry per CDR3 protein. The sample consists of more than 65,000 distinct CDR3 sequences, 95% of them appearing once. Sequencing used CD8+ T cells from PBMCs. These receptors were taken from a human donor with Susac syndrome.

Here the CDR3 reads CATTSGTRSPNEQFF. For the CDR3, the DNA is TGTGCCACCACCTCCGGGACTAGGAGTCCCAATGAGCAGTTCTTC. The gene calls are TRBV19 and TRBJ2-1; 8 nucleotides match TRBD2. The CDR3 totals 15 residues. Germline V CDR1 and CDR2: LNHDA, SQIVND (reference sequence). Trimming took 10 bases from V and 6 from J; bases not matched to a gene: 14.

The chain is built from TRBV14 and TRBJ2-3, with D perhaps matching TRBD2 (6 bases). The CDR3 is 13 amino acids. Deletions cut 1 base from V and 5 bases from J, with 7 bases between. Per the germline V gene, CDR1 is SGHDN and CDR2 is FVKESK. The CDR3 loop reads CASSQAGEDTQYF. CDR3 DNA sequence: TGTGCCAGCAGCCAAGCGGGAGAAGATACGCAGTATTTT.

CDR3 loop: CASGAGAASEQFF. DNA for the CDR3: TGTGCCAGCGGAGCTGGGGCTGCGAGTGAGCAGTTCTTC. The chain has TRBV7-9 and TRBJ2-1, with D perhaps matching TRBD1 (5 bases). The CDR3 runs to 13 residues. Trimming took off 8 bases at V and 9 bases at J, with 17 bases between the two ends. Germline values: CDR1 SEHNR, CDR2 FQNEAQ (reference sequence).

The chain employs TRBV9 and TRBJ1-5; D ambiguous. V was pared by 4 bases and J by 4 bases, with 12 bases between. This CDR3 is 14 amino acids long. Germline CDR1 reads SGDLS; CDR2 reads YYNGEE. CDR3: CASSPSEGNQPQHF. The CDR3 nucleotides read TGTGCCAGCAGCCCCTCGGAGGGTAATCAGCCCCAGCATTTT.

The gene calls are TRBV4-1 and TRBJ2-4; tentative D call: TRBD1 (5 bases). CDR1 MGHRA and CDR2 YSYEKL come from the germline V gene. The CDR3 is 17 amino acids. Trimming took off 0 bases at V and 2 bases at J, with 14 bases between the two ends. CDR3 in DNA: TGCGCCAGCAGCCAAGATGTAGGCAGGGCTCCCAAAAACATTCAGTACTTC. It yields the protein CASSQDVGRAPKNIQYF.

The chain combines TRBV28 with TRBJ2-7; no clear D. Germline V gene lookup returns CDR1 MDHEN and CDR2 SYDVKM. This CDR3 has 12 residues. Trimming cost V 3 bases and J 2 bases, with 5 bases left between them. This chain's CDR3 is CASSFMTYEQYF. The CDR3, as DNA: TGTGCCAGCAGTTTTATGACCTACGAGCAGTACTTC.

The chain employs TRBV7-8 and TRBJ2-7, with no clear D. The germline V gene encodes CDR1 SGHVS and CDR2 FQNEAQ. Trimming cost V 0 bases and J 5 bases, with 14 bases left between them. The CDR3 contains 15 residues. CDR3 region: CASSLAVSSAHEQYF. In DNA form, the CDR3 reads TGTGCCAGCAGCTTAGCTGTGTCCAGCGCCCACGAGCAGTACTTC.

This chain connects TRBV20-1 to TRBJ2-5; TRBD2 agrees at 7 bases. With V trimmed by 4 bases and J by 4 bases, 12 bases remained unmatched. There are 15 residues in the CDR3. Germline V gives CDR1 DFQATT, CDR2 SNEGSKA (reference sequence). For the CDR3, the DNA is TGCAGTGCTATAGGGGACCTGAGCGGGACAGAGACCCAGTACTTC. The encoded protein is CSAIGDLSGTETQYF.

V is TRBV30 and J is TRBJ1-1; 9 bases fit TRBD1. Germline loops: CDR1 GTSNPN, CDR2 SVGIG (reference sequence). The CDR3 is 15 amino acids. Unmatched junction bases numbered 5, after V lost 2 bases and J lost 1 base. The CDR3 nucleotides read TGTGCCTGGAGTCCACAGGGGGCCGCGAACACTGAAGCTTTCTTT. Its protein product is CAWSPQGAANTEAFF.

This chain joins TRBV7-9 and TRBJ2-7, with 9 bases aligning to TRBD2. This CDR3 is 15 amino acids long. In germline, CDR1 is SEHNR, CDR2 FQNEAQ (reference sequence). Trimming cost V 4 bases and J 2 bases; bases outside gene matches: 6. CDR3 nucleotide sequence: TGTGCCAGCAGCTCCGGACTAGCGAGCCCCTACGAGCAGTACTTC. Its translation is CASSSGLASPYEQYF.

The chain carries TRBV19 and TRBJ2-1; 8 positions match TRBD1. Germline values: CDR1 LNHDA, CDR2 SQIVND (reference sequence). The CDR3 sequence is 13 residues long. With 5 bases clipped from V and 8 bases from J, the junction kept 5 bases outside the gene matches. The CDR3 coding sequence is TGTGCCAGTAGTTCTCTGGGACAGGATGAGCAGTTCTTC. Residues: CASSSLGQDEQFF.

This clonotype came up once. This chain links TRBV10-3 with TRBJ2-1, with 10 bases aligning to TRBD2. The germline gives CDR1 ENHRY, CDR2 SYGVKD. The CDR3 spans 18 residues. J was trimmed by 3 bases and V by 11 bases; bases with no gene match: 19. CDR3 sequence: CAPLEGAGAGGLYNEQFF. The DNA of the CDR3 is TGTGCCCCCCTGGAGGGGGCCGGAGCGGGAGGGCTCTACAATGAGCAGTTCTTC.

This chain connects TRBV30 to TRBJ2-7; 11 positions agree with TRBD2. CDR1 and CDR2 from the germline V gene are GTSNPN and SVGIG (reference sequence). This CDR3 has 15 residues. V gave up 1 base and J gave up 3 bases; unmatched junction bases: 5. The CDR3 bases are TGTGCCTGGAGTGGGACCGGGACTAGCGGCTACGAGCAGTACTTC. Translation: CAWSGTGTSGYEQYF.

This clonotype occurred a few times. The chain has TRBV5-5 and TRBJ2-2; D is possibly TRBD1 or TRBD2 (5 bases each). The V gene's germline CDR1 is SGHKS and CDR2 YYEKEE (reference sequence). CDR3 size: 13 residues. Trimming took off 0 bases at V and 6 bases at J, with 6 bases between the two ends. As DNA, the CDR3 is TGTGCCAGCAGCTTGGTGGGGGCCGGGGAGCTGTTTTTT. This encodes CASSLVGAGELFF.

Turning to this clonotype: Possible read error: a much larger clone is one base away. This chain connects TRBV27 to TRBJ2-1, with D hard to call. The CDR3 has 11 amino acids. Per germline, CDR1 MNHEY and CDR2 SMNVEV (reference sequence). Trimming removed 1 base at V and 9 bases at J, with 4 bases between. CDR3 DNA: TGTGCCAGCAGTTTATGGGGTGAGCAGTTCTTC. It encodes CASSLWGEQFF.

The chain is built from TRBV29-1 and TRBJ2-7, with D tentatively TRBD2 (5 bases). Trimming stripped 5 bases from V and 2 bases from J, with 10 bases between. Germline V lookup: CDR1 SQVTM, CDR2 ANQGSEA. This CDR3 has 12 residues. The CDR3 DNA reads as TGCAGCGTTTCTTCGGGAACCTACGAGCAGTACTTC. It encodes CSVSSGTYEQYF.

The chain employs TRBV14 and TRBJ1-1; weak D call: TRBD1 (6 bases). This CDR3 is 17 amino acids long. Per the germline V gene, CDR1 is SGHDN and CDR2 is FVKESK. V was pared by 3 bases and J by 0 bases, with 17 bases between. CDR3 sequence reads: CASSQDLDRMMNTEAFF. The CDR3 coding sequence is TGTGCCAGCAGCCAGGATCTAGACAGGATGATGAACACTGAAGCTTTCTTT.

The rearrangement joins TRBV5-1 to TRBJ2-2; possibly TRBD2 for D (5 bases). Trimming took 2 bases from V and 0 from J, leaving 8 bases between them. Germline CDR1 reads SGHRS; CDR2 reads YFSETQ. CDR3 size: 15 residues. The CDR3 protein is CASSFGETNTGELFF. The DNA of the CDR3 is TGCGCCAGCAGCTTCGGGGAAACGAACACCGGGGAGCTGTTTTTT.

The DNA of the CDR3 is TGCAGCGTAGCGACAGGGGTCGGTGAAGCTTTCTTT. Protein sequence: CSVATGVGEAFF. The chain employs TRBV29-1 and TRBJ1-1, with 8 bases fitting TRBD1. The J segment lost 7 bases and the V segment lost 6 bases, leaving 7 bases of the junction unmatched. The germline V gene has CDR1 SQVTM and CDR2 ANQGSEA. CDR3 length equals 12 residues. Drawing the rest from reference TRBV29-1 and TRBJ1-1, the complete variable domain is SAVISQKPSRDICQRGTSLTIQCQVDSQVTMMFWYRQQPGQSLTLIATANQGSEATYESGFVIDKFPISRPNLTFSTLTVSNMSPEDSSIYLCSVATGVGEAFFGQGTRLTVV.

The chain couples TRBV29-1 to TRBJ2-6; D is possibly TRBD1 (6 bases). Trimming removed 2 bases from V and 3 bases from J, with 8 bases in between. CDR3 length equals 14 residues. CDR1 SQVTM and CDR2 ANQGSEA come from the germline V gene. CDR3 amino acids: CSVEQGHGANVLTF. In nucleotides, the CDR3 is TGCAGCGTTGAACAGGGGCATGGGGCCAACGTCCTGACTTTC.

This chain connects TRBV7-2 to TRBJ2-1; TRBD2 agrees at 8 bases. This CDR3 comprises 19 residues. CDR1 and CDR2 from the germline V gene are SGHTA and FQGNSA. V was clipped by 1 base and J by 0 bases; unmatched bases: 11. DNA for the CDR3: TGTGCCAGCAGCTTAGAAGCTCTAGCGGGTTTGAGCTCCTACAATGAGCAGTTCTTC. It yields the protein CASSLEALAGLSSYNEQFF.

The CDR3 loop is CASSVASESYEQYF. The CDR3 DNA follows: TGTGCCAGCAGCGTAGCTAGCGAGTCCTACGAGCAGTACTTC. This chain joins TRBV9 and TRBJ2-7, with a tentative D call TRBD2 (6 bases). The V end lost 0 bases, the J end lost 1 base, and 8 bases lay between the germline ends. The germline V gene has CDR1 SGDLS and CDR2 YYNGEE. The CDR3 totals 14 residues.

The chain has TRBV20-1 and TRBJ2-1; 9 positions agree with TRBD2. J was trimmed by 2 bases and V by 0 bases; bases with no gene match: 2. Germline CDR1 DFQATT, CDR2 SNEGSKA (reference sequence). The CDR3 is 15 amino acids. This CDR3 reads CSAREREGPYNEQFF. CDR3 nucleotide sequence: TGCAGTGCTAGAGAGCGGGAGGGCCCCTACAATGAGCAGTTCTTC.

J is TRBJ2-1 and V is TRBV2; TRBD2 matches 10 bases. Unmatched junction bases numbered 0, after V lost 4 bases and J lost 6 bases. CDR1 SNHLY and CDR2 FYNNEI come from the germline V gene. This CDR3 has 13 residues. CDR3 sequence (DNA): TGTGCCAGCAGTGGACTAGCGGGCAATGAGCAGTTCTTC. Translated, it gives CASSGLAGNEQFF.

The J gene is TRBJ2-7, the V gene TRBV14; weak D call: TRBD1 (5 bases). CDR1 and CDR2 (germline): SGHDN, FVKESK. The CDR3 has 13 amino acids. V shed 4 bases and J shed 4 bases, with 11 bases lying between them. The CDR3 protein is CASSPLTVYEQYF. The CDR3 DNA reads TGTGCCAGCAGCCCCTTGACAGTGTACGAGCAGTACTTC.

The chain uses TRBV29-1 and TRBJ1-2; the D is unclear. Trimming removed 5 bases at V and 6 bases at J, with 16 bases between. Germline CDR1 SQVTM, CDR2 ANQGSEA. There are 13 residues in the CDR3. CDR3 coding DNA: TGCAGCGTTCCGTCTTCGGACCCCAATGGCTACACCTTC. Protein sequence: CSVPSSDPNGYTF.

This chain connects TRBV29-1 to TRBJ2-4; D is unclear. Germline V lookup: CDR1 SQVTM, CDR2 ANQGSEA. This CDR3 spans 15 amino acids. V shed 1 base and J shed 0 bases, with 10 bases lying between them. The CDR3 here is CSVEGFELAKNIQYF. The DNA of the CDR3 is TGCAGCGTTGAAGGCTTCGAACTAGCCAAAAACATTCAGTACTTC. The variable domain in full, with the rest retrieved from reference TRBV29-1 and TRBJ2-4, is SAVISQKPSRDICQRGTSLTIQCQVDSQVTMMFWYRQQPGQSLTLIATANQGSEATYESGFVIDKFPISRPNLTFSTLTVSNMSPEDSSIYLCSVEGFELAKNIQYFGAGTRLSVL.